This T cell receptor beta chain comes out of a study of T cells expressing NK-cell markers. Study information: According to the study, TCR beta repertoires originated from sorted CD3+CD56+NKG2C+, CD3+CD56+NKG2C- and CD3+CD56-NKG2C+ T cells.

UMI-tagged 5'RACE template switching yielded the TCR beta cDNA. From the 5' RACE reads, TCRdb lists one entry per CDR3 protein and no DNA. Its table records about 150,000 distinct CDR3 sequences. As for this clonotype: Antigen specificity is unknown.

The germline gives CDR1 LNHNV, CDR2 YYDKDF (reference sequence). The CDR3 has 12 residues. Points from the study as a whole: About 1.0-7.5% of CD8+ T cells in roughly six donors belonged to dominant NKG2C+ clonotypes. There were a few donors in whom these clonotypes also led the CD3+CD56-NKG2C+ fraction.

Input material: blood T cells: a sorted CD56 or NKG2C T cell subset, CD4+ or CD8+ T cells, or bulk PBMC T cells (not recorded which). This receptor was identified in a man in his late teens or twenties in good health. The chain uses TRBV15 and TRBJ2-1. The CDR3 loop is CATGGTHNEQFF. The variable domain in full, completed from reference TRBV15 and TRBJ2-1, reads DAMVIQNPRYQVTQFGKPVTLSCSQTLNHNVMYWYQQKSSQAPKLLFHYYDKDFNNEADTPDNFQSRRPNTSFCFLDIRSPGLGDTAMYLCATGGTHNEQFFGPGTRLTVL.